The present entry profiles one TCR beta chain with its context. Its specificity is not known. V dropped 5 bases and J dropped 5 bases, with 14 bases sitting between them. The V gene's germline CDR1 is MDHEN and CDR2 SYDVKM. This CDR3 has 14 residues. These data originate in a study of T cell clonotyping in hematopoietic cell transplantation. General study findings and limits: Pathologically expanded recipient clonotypes increased progressively from day 30 to day 180 as diversity fell.

Profiling relied on immunoSEQ multiplex PCR, and the TCRdb table lists in-frame clones only, not all of them. The sample has 10,000 to 11,000 clones; 40% to 65% are singletons. The sample consisted of peripheral blood mononuclear cells, taken 100 days after allogeneic stem cell transplant. The V and J genes are TRBV28 and TRBJ2-3; tentative D call: TRBD2 (6 bases). This sequence was found in a female patient in her forties or fifties who had an allogeneic stem cell transplant from an unrelated donor, so the T cells may come from the graft donor. Some clones in this sample may be carry-over from other donors' samples. CDR3 bases: TGTGCCAGCAGTCTCGCTAGCGAGGGAGATACGCAGTATTTT. It yields the protein CASSLASEGDTQYF.